This T cell receptor beta chain was sequenced during a study of T cells in localized non-small cell lung cancer. Whole-study results and caveats: Adjacent lung tissue had a median 57 of the top 100 clones found in the tumor. Since sequencing was restricted to only one region of the tumor, intratumor heterogeneity remains a possibility.

This CDR3 comprises 14 residues. The germline CDR1 and CDR2 sequences are SSHAT and FNYEAQ (reference sequence). V was trimmed by 1 base and J by 3 bases, leaving 6 bases between them. Harvested at least 2 cm beyond the tumor margin, adjacent lung showed no atypia. This clone has only a few counts. What it binds is unknown. Repertoires were generated with immunoSEQ multiplex PCR, while TCRdb's copy carries only in-frame clones and drops some. Here the sample spans 3,000 to 4,500 clones, 30% to 35% being singletons. This material consisted of normal lung tissue next to the tumor, taken before any cancer treatment. The chain couples TRBV7-7 to TRBJ2-2; D may be TRBD1 (5 bases). This clonotype originated in a male donor older than 55 with stage III lung adenocarcinoma. CDR3 nucleotide sequence: TGTGCCAGCAGCTTAGAGGGGTACACCGGGGAGCTGTTTTTT. Encoded protein: CASSLEGYTGELFF.